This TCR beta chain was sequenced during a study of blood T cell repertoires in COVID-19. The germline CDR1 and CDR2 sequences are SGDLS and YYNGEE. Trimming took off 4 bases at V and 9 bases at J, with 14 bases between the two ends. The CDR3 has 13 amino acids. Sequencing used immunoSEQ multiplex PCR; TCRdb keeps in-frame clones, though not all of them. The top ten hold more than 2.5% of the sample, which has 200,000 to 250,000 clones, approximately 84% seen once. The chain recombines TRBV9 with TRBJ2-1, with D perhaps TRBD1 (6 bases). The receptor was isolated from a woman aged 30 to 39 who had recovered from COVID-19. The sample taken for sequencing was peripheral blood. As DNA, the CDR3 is TGTGCCAGCAGCCCGTCAGGGGAGCGTGAGCAGTTCTTC. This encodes CASSPSGEREQFF.